This section outlines one T cell receptor beta chain sequence together with its context. The antigen remains unidentified. The entry originates in a study of T cell responses to AZD1222 COVID-19 vaccine. Study-wide background: Combined were second doses at about 4 or about 12 weeks. Study conclusions and caveats: Clonal diversity may have been underestimated, and the donors were mostly white British, with more females than males.

Deletions cut 4 bases from V and 4 bases from J, with 2 bases between. This CDR3 contains 11 residues. Clones were sequenced by immunoSEQ multiplex PCR, and TCRdb holds only the in-frame ones, with some missing. The sample contains about 100,000 clones, just under 90% of which appear only once. V is TRBV12-3 or TRBV12-4 and J is TRBJ1-3; D remains unclear. This sequence originates from an adult in good health. This material consisted of peripheral blood, taken on day 0 of AZD1222 vaccination. DNA for the CDR3: TGTGCCAGCAGTTACGGAAACACCATATATTTT. Its translation: CASSYGNTIYF.